The present T cell receptor (beta chain) was sequenced within a study of TIL therapy for anti-PD-1-resistant metastatic lung cancer. Study details: Four tumors were EGFR-mutant and two were ALK-rearranged. By whole-exome sequencing, median non-synonymous tumor mutation burden was roughly 1.6 mutations per megabase.

The germline V gene encodes CDR1 MNHEY and CDR2 SVGAGI. The CDR3 is made up of 13 amino acids. Trimming took 0 bases from V and 11 from J; bases not matched to a gene: 4. Sequencing used immunoSEQ v3. Data came from immunoSEQ multiplex PCR; TCRdb stores just in-frame clones and leaves some out. Of more than 45,000 clones in the sample, around 86% are singletons; the top ten hold 2.5% to 3%. Noted time point: pre-treatment sample, taken before nivolumab and TIL therapy. The V gene is TRBV6-5, the J gene TRBJ1-1; 9 bases fit TRBD1. The receptor's source is a person aged 25 to 85 with non-small cell lung cancer. Sequenced material: blood, taken at baseline. As DNA, the CDR3 is TGTGCCAGCAGTTACTCACAGGGGGCCGGCGCTTTCTTT. This sequence encodes CASSYSQGAGAFF.